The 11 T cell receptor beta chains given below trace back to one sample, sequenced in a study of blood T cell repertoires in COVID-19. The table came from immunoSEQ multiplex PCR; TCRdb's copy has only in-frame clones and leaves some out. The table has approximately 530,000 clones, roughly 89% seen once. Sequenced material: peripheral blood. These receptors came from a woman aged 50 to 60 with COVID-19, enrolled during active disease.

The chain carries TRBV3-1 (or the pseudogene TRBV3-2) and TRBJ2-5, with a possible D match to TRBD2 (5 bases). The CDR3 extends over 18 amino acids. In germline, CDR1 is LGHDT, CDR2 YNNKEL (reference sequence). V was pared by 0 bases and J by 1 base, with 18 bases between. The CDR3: CASSQDRGRSTFQETQYF. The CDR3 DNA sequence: TGTGCCAGCAGCCAAGATCGGGGTCGGTCCACTTTCCAAGAGACCCAGTACTTC.

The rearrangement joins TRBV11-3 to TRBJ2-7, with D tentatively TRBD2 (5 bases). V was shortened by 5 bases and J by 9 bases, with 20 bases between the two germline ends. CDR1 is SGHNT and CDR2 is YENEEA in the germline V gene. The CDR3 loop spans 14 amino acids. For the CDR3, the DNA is TGTGCCAGCAGCCCTACACCGGGATCTCGGGGGCAGTACTTC. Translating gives CASSPTPGSRGQYF.

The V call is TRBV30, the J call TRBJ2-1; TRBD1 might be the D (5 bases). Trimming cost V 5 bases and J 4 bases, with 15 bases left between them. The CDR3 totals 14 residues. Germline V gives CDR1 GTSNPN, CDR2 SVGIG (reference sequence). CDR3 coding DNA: TGTGCCTGGGGGAAGGGGCTGGAATACAATGAGCAGTTCTTC. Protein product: CAWGKGLEYNEQFF.

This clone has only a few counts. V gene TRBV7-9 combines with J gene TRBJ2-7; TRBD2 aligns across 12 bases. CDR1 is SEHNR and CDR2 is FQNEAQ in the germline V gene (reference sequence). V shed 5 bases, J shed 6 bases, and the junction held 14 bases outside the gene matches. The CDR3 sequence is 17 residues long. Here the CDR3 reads CASSLGLAGREGLEQYF. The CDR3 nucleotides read TGTGCCAGCAGCCTAGGACTAGCGGGGAGAGAGGGGCTCGAGCAGTACTTC.

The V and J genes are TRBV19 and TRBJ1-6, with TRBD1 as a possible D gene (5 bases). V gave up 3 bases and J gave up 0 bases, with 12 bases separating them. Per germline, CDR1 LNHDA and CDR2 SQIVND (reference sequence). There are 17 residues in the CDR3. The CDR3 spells CASSMGRAISYNSPLHF. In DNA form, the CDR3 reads TGTGCCAGTAGTATGGGCAGGGCAATCTCCTATAATTCACCCCTCCACTTT.

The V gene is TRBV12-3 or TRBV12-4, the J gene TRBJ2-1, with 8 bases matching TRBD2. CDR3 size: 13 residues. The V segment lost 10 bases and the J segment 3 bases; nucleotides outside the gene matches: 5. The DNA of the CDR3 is TGTGCCACGGCGGGGGGCATCTACAATGAGCAGTTCTTC. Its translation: CATAGGIYNEQFF.

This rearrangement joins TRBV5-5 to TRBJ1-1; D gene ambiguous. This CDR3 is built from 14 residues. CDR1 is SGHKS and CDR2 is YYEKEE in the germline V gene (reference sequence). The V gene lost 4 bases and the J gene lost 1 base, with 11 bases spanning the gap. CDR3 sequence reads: CASSPLAGNTEAFF. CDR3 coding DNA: TGTGCCAGCAGCCCCCTGGCAGGGAACACTGAAGCTTTCTTT.

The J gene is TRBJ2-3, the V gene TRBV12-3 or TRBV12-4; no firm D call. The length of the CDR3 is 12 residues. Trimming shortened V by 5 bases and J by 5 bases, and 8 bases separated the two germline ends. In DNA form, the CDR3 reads TGTGCCAGCAGTGCCTCAGTAGATACGCAGTATTTT. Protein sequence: CASSASVDTQYF.

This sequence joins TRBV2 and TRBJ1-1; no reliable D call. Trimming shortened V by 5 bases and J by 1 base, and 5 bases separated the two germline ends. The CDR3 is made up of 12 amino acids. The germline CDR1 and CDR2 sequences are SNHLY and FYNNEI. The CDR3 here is CASSPGNTEAFF. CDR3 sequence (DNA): TGTGCCAGCAGTCCGGGGAACACTGAAGCTTTCTTT.

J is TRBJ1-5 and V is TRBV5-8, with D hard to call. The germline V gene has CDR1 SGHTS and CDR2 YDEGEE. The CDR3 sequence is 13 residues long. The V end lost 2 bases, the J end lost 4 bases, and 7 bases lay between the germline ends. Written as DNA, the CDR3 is TGTGCCAGCAGCTTATACGGGAATCAGCCCCAGCATTTT. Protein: CASSLYGNQPQHF.

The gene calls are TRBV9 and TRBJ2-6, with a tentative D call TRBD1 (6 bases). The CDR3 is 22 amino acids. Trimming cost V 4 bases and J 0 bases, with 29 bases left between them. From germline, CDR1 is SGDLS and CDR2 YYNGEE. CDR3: CASSSYEGVGTLGPSGANVLTF. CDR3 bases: TGTGCCAGCAGCTCCTACGAGGGGGTCGGGACCCTCGGCCCCTCTGGGGCCAACGTCCTGACTTTC.